This TCR beta chain was found in a study of blood T cell repertoires in COVID-19. Looking at the study overall: COVID-19 samples from acute and convalescent phases originated in the United States, Italy and Spain. Nucleic acid was either cDNA or gDNA, and it came from T cells, B-cell-depleted T cells, or PBMCs.

CDR1 and CDR2 from the germline V gene are KGHDR and SFDVKD. This CDR3 is built from 15 residues. With 7 bases clipped from V and 2 bases from J, the junction kept 5 bases outside the gene matches. In the source study's methods: It was from reference gene primer amplification that nucleated cell counts were estimated. Profiling relied on immunoSEQ multiplex PCR, and the TCRdb table lists in-frame clones only, not all of them. The D gene and trimming were derived from the DNA, and the V and J assignments and clone size from that table. The sample lists about 69,000 clones, nearly 80% seen once, with more than 45% in the top ten.

The receptor comes from a human donor in a cohort sampled during active COVID-19. The V and J genes are TRBV24-1 and TRBJ2-2, with 8 bases identical to TRBD1. Specimen: peripheral blood. The CDR3 coding sequence is TGTGCCACCAGGGGGACAGGAGATAACACCGGGGAGCTGTTTTTT. This translates into CATRGTGDNTGELFF.